A single sample gave rise to the 20 T cell receptor beta chains below, sequenced in a study of blood T cells in healthy people across ages. The second PCR ran 7 to 11 cycles with a sample-barcoded 5' primer and J-beta primers. A single record per CDR3 protein comes from TCRdb applying MiXCR to the 5' RACE reads. Counted here are over a million distinct CDR3 sequences, under 55% occurring once; the ten biggest clones make up approximately 17%. What was sequenced was blood. All receptors come from a woman aged 55-75 years in good health.

V is TRBV7-9 and J is TRBJ2-1, with D perhaps TRBD2 (6 bases). Trimming left V 7 bases short and J 9 bases short, with 16 bases between. Germline V lookup: CDR1 SEHNR, CDR2 FQNEAQ (reference sequence). The CDR3 sequence is 13 residues long. CDR3 coding DNA: TGTGCCAGCAACCCTCTCGCGGGAAGTGAGCAGTTCTTC. It yields the protein CASNPLAGSEQFF. Looking up the rest from reference TRBV7-9 and TRBJ2-1 gives the full variable domain: DTGVSQNPRHKITKRGQNVTFRCDPISEHNRLYWYRQTLGQGPEFLTYFQNEAQLEKSRLLSDRFSAERPKGSFSTLEIQRTEQGDSAMYLCASNPLAGSEQFFGPGTRLTVL.

The chain recombines TRBV7-9 with TRBJ2-7; D may be TRBD1 (6 bases). Trimming pared 5 bases from V and 4 bases from J, leaving 12 bases between. The CDR3 spans 13 residues. Germline V CDR1 and CDR2: SEHNR, FQNEAQ (reference sequence). The chain's CDR3 is CASSVGQIYEQYF. CDR3 bases: TGTGCCAGCAGCGTCGGACAGATTTACGAGCAGTACTTC.

The chain is built from TRBV19 and TRBJ2-5; D not certain. Between the trimmed V and J ends, which lost 3 bases and 2 bases, there was a span of 7 bases. The CDR3 covers 13 residues. CDR1 and CDR2 from the germline V gene are LNHDA and SQIVND (reference sequence). CDR3 residues: CASSMKVQETQYF. The CDR3 DNA follows: TGTGCCAGTAGTATGAAGGTTCAAGAGACCCAGTACTTC.

This clonotype has more than one count but fewer than ten. This chain joins TRBV6-2 or TRBV6-3 and TRBJ2-7; the D gene is possibly TRBD1 (5 bases). The better agreement between TRBJ2-4 and the DNA end casts doubt on the J call. Per the germline V gene, CDR1 is MNHEY and CDR2 is SVGEGT. CDR3 size: 16 residues. Here the CDR3 reads CASSYSRVEGANIQYF. The CDR3 nucleotides read TGTGCCAGCAGTTACTCCCGAGTCGAAGGGGCGAACATTCAGTACTTC.

This clonotype was seen a handful of times. The chain combines TRBV20-1 with TRBJ2-7; D unclear. The length of the CDR3 is 12 residues. Trimming pared 0 bases from V and 3 bases from J, leaving 6 bases between. The germline V gene has CDR1 DFQATT and CDR2 SNEGSKA (reference sequence). The CDR3 spells CSARDPFYEQYF. The CDR3 nucleotides read TGCAGTGCTAGAGATCCCTTCTACGAGCAGTACTTC.

V usage is TRBV6-6 and J usage is TRBJ2-1, with D perhaps matching TRBD1 (5 bases). The CDR3 contains 16 residues. V was cut by 8 bases and J by 7 bases, with 24 bases left in between. CDR1 MNHNY and CDR2 SVGAGI come from the germline V gene (reference sequence). CDR3 protein: CASESRVGKGFNEQFF. The CDR3 nucleotides read TGTGCCAGCGAATCCCGGGTGGGAAAGGGGTTTAATGAGCAGTTCTTC.

This clonotype was observed a single time. This could be a read error, since a much larger clone is one nucleotide away. The rearrangement joins TRBV27 to TRBJ2-4; D ambiguous. The germline V gene has CDR1 MNHEY and CDR2 SMNVEV (reference sequence). The length of the CDR3 is 12 residues. CDR3 residues: CASSFVGRKQCF. The CDR3 DNA reads TGTGCCAGCAGTTTTGTCGGAAGGAAGCAGTGCTTC.

The V gene is TRBV27, the J gene TRBJ2-7, with TRBD1 matching over 7 bases. Per the germline V gene, CDR1 is MNHEY and CDR2 is SMNVEV (reference sequence). Losses at the gene ends were 5 bases for V and 4 bases for J; bases not matched to a gene: 8. This CDR3 comprises 14 residues. The CDR3 sequence: CASSRQGSQYEQYF. CDR3 in DNA: TGTGCCAGCAGTCGACAGGGTTCCCAATACGAGCAGTACTTC.

This clonotype was observed a single time. A read error is possible here, since a much larger clone lies one base away. V and J are TRBV9 and TRBJ2-1; TRBD1 agrees at 8 bases. The DNA end is more similar to TRBJ2-7, so the J call may be wrong. This CDR3 contains 16 residues. Germline V gene data show CDR1 as SGDLS and CDR2 as YYNGEE. CDR3 bases: TGTGCCAGCAGCGTGGGGACAGGAAAGTCCTACAATGAGCAGTACTTC. This sequence encodes CASSVGTGKSYNEQYF.

The chain joins TRBV2 to TRBJ2-1, with unresolved D. The V and J ends lost 6 bases and 6 bases respectively, with 18 bases between them. CDR1 and CDR2 (germline): SNHLY, FYNNEI. This CDR3 has 15 residues. The CDR3 is CASSPFSALSNEQFF. CDR3 in DNA: TGTGCCAGCAGCCCGTTCTCGGCCCTTTCCAATGAGCAGTTCTTC.

The chain employs TRBV27 and TRBJ1-6, with 8 positions matching TRBD1. The germline CDR1 and CDR2 sequences are MNHEY and SMNVEV (reference sequence). There are 16 residues in the CDR3. V was clipped by 3 bases and J by 7 bases; unmatched bases: 8. The CDR3, as DNA: TGTGCCAGCAGTTTTGTCGAGACAGGGGAGAATTCACCCCTCCACTTT. Protein: CASSFVETGENSPLHF.

This clonotype was counted only a few times. V and J are TRBV10-3 and TRBJ2-6; perhaps TRBD2 as D (6 bases). The V and J ends lost 10 bases and 0 bases respectively, with 10 bases between them. The CDR3 runs to 14 residues. Germline V lookup: CDR1 ENHRY, CDR2 SYGVKD. The CDR3 region is CASQGLSGANVLTF. The CDR3 coding sequence is TGTGCCAGTCAGGGACTCTCTGGGGCCAACGTCCTGACTTTC.

The sample holds a few counts of this clonotype. This chain connects TRBV27 to TRBJ2-1, with 9 bases aligning to TRBD1. The germline V gene encodes CDR1 MNHEY and CDR2 SMNVEV (reference sequence). V lost 5 bases and J lost 3; bases outside the gene matches: 11. The CDR3 extends over 17 amino acids. In DNA form, the CDR3 reads TGTGCCAGCAGTGCAACAGCCGGGACAGGGATCTACAATGAGCAGTTCTTC. Encoded protein: CASSATAGTGIYNEQFF.

Concerning this clonotype itself: Germline and junction disagree at one end, which may indicate a read error. The chain has TRBV5-1 and TRBJ2-6; D might be TRBD1 (5 bases). The CDR3 length is 16 residues. Germline assignment: CDR1 SGHRS and CDR2 YFSETQ. This CDR3 reads CASSVTQGTGANVRTF. CDR3 DNA sequence: TGCGCCAGCAGCGTAACGCAGGGAACTGGGGCCAACGTCCGGACTTTC.

The chain links TRBV10-3 to TRBJ2-5; tentative D call: TRBD2 (5 bases). V dropped 4 bases and J dropped 1 base, with 10 bases sitting between them. CDR3 length equals 14 residues. Per germline, CDR1 ENHRY and CDR2 SYGVKD. CDR3 loop: CAISVGGSQETQYF. CDR3 sequence (DNA): TGTGCCATCAGTGTTGGCGGGTCCCAAGAGACCCAGTACTTC.

This sequence joins TRBV20-1 and TRBJ2-5; TRBD1 might be the D (6 bases). The assigned J gene may be wrong: the sequence end matches TRBJ2-7 better. This CDR3 is 14 amino acids long. Germline V lookup: CDR1 DFQATT, CDR2 SNEGSKA (reference sequence). The CDR3 DNA reads TGCAGTGCTAGGCCCCAGGGGACGCTCAACGAGCAGTACTTC. Encoded protein: CSARPQGTLNEQYF.

J is TRBJ2-1 and V is TRBV6-1, with 12 bases that match TRBD2. The CDR3 is 14 amino acids. V shed 5 bases and J 10 bases; nucleotides not matched to a gene: 6. Germline V gene data show CDR1 as MNHNS and CDR2 as SASEGT. Here the CDR3 reads CASSLAGGPWEQFF. The CDR3, as DNA: TGTGCCAGCAGTCTAGCGGGAGGGCCTTGGGAGCAGTTCTTC.

This chain connects TRBV29-1 to TRBJ2-7, with D possibly being TRBD1 (6 bases). CDR1 is SQVTM, CDR2 ANQGSEA, per germline. The ends were cut back, 6 bases at V and 5 bases at J, with 14 bases in the middle. CDR3 length: 12 amino acids. The CDR3 region has the DNA TGCAGCGTCACCACAGGGCACGACGAGCAGTACTTC. Protein sequence: CSVTTGHDEQYF.

The chain has TRBV29-1 and TRBJ1-2; 11 bases align to TRBD1. Germline CDR1 SQVTM, CDR2 ANQGSEA. With 5 bases clipped from V and 8 bases from J, the junction kept 7 bases outside the gene matches. The length of the CDR3 is 13 residues. The CDR3 nucleotides read TGCAGCGTTTACGGACAGGGGGCCGTGGGCTACACCTTC. It is translated as CSVYGQGAVGYTF.

The CDR3 bases are TGTGCCAGCAGCGTTGGGGGGCAACTAAATCAGCCCCAGCATTTT. Residues: CASSVGGQLNQPQHF. The chain has TRBV9 and TRBJ1-5; possible D gene TRBD1, 6 bases. Per germline, CDR1 SGDLS and CDR2 YYNGEE. V lost 2 bases and J lost 4, with 13 bases in between. This CDR3 spans 15 amino acids.